The 25 T cell receptor beta chains below come from one sample, sequenced in a study of cytotoxic CD8 clonotypes in ibrutinib-treated CLL. Repertoires were generated with immunoSEQ multiplex PCR, while TCRdb's copy carries only in-frame clones and drops some. The data show about 140,000 clones, with approximately 80% seen just once and approximately 7.6% held by the top ten. This specimen was PBMCs, taken after 36 months of ibrutinib treatment. These receptors were obtained from a human donor with chronic lymphocytic leukemia.

The chain combines TRBV7-3 with TRBJ2-5; D is possibly TRBD2 (6 bases). Trimming pared 5 bases from V and 5 bases from J, leaving 18 bases between. Germline V gene data show CDR1 as SGHTA and CDR2 as FQGTGA. The CDR3 totals 15 residues. CDR3 nucleotide sequence: TGTGCCAGCAGCCCGGGGACGGCGAGCGGGGAGACCCAGTACTTC. Translated, it gives CASSPGTASGETQYF.

The V call is TRBV30, the J call TRBJ2-2; D unresolved. The CDR3 is made up of 14 amino acids. Germline V gene lookup returns CDR1 GTSNPN and CDR2 SVGIG (reference sequence). The ends were cut back, 2 bases at V and 1 base at J, with 8 bases in the middle. In DNA, the CDR3 is TGTGCCTGGAGTCGACTGAGGAACACCGGGGAGCTGTTTTTT. Protein product: CAWSRLRNTGELFF.

The chain carries TRBV18 and TRBJ1-4; D may be TRBD1 (6 bases). Trimming left V 2 bases short and J 6 bases short, with 13 bases between. Germline-derived CDR1 and CDR2 are KGHSH and LQKENI. The CDR3 has 15 amino acids. The CDR3 DNA reads as TGTGCCAGCTCACCAAGACAGGCTTTCGATGAAAAACTGTTTTTT. Encoded protein: CASSPRQAFDEKLFF.

This CDR3 is CASNILHPDTQYF. The CDR3 nucleotides are TGTGCCAGCAATATTTTACACCCAGATACGCAGTATTTT. The chain is built from TRBV7-8 and TRBJ2-3; no definite D call. The length of the CDR3 is 13 residues. The V gene's germline CDR1 is SGHVS and CDR2 FQNEAQ. Trimming stripped 7 bases from V and 4 bases from J, with 12 bases between. The full variable domain, with the rest looked up from reference TRBV7-8 and TRBJ2-3, is GAGVSQSPRYKVAKRGQDVALRCDPISGHVSLFWYQQALGQGPEFLTYFQNEAQLDKSGLPSDRFFAERPEGSVSTLKIQRTQQEDSAVYLCASNILHPDTQYFGPGTRLTVL.

This clone was detected once. The chain uses TRBV6-4 and TRBJ2-3; TRBD2 matches 9 bases. V gave up 5 bases and J gave up 6 bases; unmatched junction bases: 9. The germline CDR1 and CDR2 sequences are MRHNA and SNTAGT. CDR3 length equals 15 residues. DNA of the CDR3: TGTGCCAGCAGTCCCCGGGGCGGGGGGGCCGATACGCAGTATTTT. Translation: CASSPRGGGADTQYF.

This clone has a single count. V usage is TRBV6-6 and J usage is TRBJ2-7; TRBD1 matches at 11 bases. The length of the CDR3 is 14 residues. Germline CDR1 MNHNY, CDR2 SVGAGI (reference sequence). Germline trimming cut 6 bases from V and 6 bases from J; bases unmatched to any gene: 7. As DNA, the CDR3 is TGTGCCAGCAGGACCGGGACAGGGGGTACCGAGCAGTACTTC. It codes for CASRTGTGGTEQYF.

The chain joins TRBV13 to TRBJ2-7, with 16 bases aligning to TRBD2. This CDR3 comprises 17 residues. In germline, CDR1 is PRHDT, CDR2 FYEKMQ (reference sequence). V was clipped by 5 bases and J by 5 bases; unmatched bases: 9. The CDR3 nucleotides are TGTGCCAGCAGCGAGGGACTAGCGGGAGGGCCGGTAGACGAGCAGTACTTC. Translating it yields CASSEGLAGGPVDEQYF.

V gene TRBV9 combines with J gene TRBJ2-1; no firm D call. The CDR3 extends over 13 amino acids. Trimming left V 1 base short and J 7 bases short, with 9 bases between. The germline CDR1 and CDR2 sequences are SGDLS and YYNGEE. DNA for the CDR3: TGTGCCAGCAGCGTATATGCGCAGAATGAGCAGTTCTTC. Translated: CASSVYAQNEQFF.

The J gene is TRBJ2-1, the V gene TRBV6-1; 7 bases align to TRBD2. The CDR3 loop spans 15 amino acids. V shed 2 bases, J shed 3 bases, and the junction held 4 bases outside the gene matches. Germline CDR1 is MNHNS and CDR2 is SASEGT. Here the CDR3 DNA reads TGTGCCAGCAGTGAAATGGGGGGGGGCTACAATGAGCAGTTCTTC. It specifies CASSEMGGGYNEQFF.

The rearrangement links TRBV11-3 to TRBJ2-3; D is ambiguous. The CDR3 loop spans 13 amino acids. V was shortened by 1 base and J by 2 bases, with 4 bases between the two germline ends. Germline V CDR1 and CDR2: SGHNT, YENEEA. The CDR3 DNA follows: TGTGCCAGCAGCTTAGGTTACACAGATACGCAGTATTTT. Protein product: CASSLGYTDTQYF. The variable domain in full, with the rest retrieved from reference TRBV11-3 and TRBJ2-3, is EAGVVQSPRYKIIEKKQPVAFWCNPISGHNTLYWYLQNLGQGPELLIRYENEEAVDDSQLPKDRFSAERLKGVDSTLKIQPAELGDSAVYLCASSLGYTDTQYFGPGTRLTVL.

This chain uses TRBV6-6 with TRBJ2-1, with D perhaps matching TRBD1 (5 bases). The CDR3 is made up of 15 amino acids. Germline lookup yields CDR1 MNHNY and CDR2 SVGAGI (reference sequence). Trimming stripped 2 bases from V and 6 bases from J, with 14 bases between. CDR3 amino acids: CASSYGLGVGNEQFF. CDR3 DNA: TGTGCCAGCAGTTACGGGCTAGGGGTGGGCAATGAGCAGTTCTTC.

V usage is TRBV9 and J usage is TRBJ2-5; TRBD2 might be the D (6 bases). Germline V CDR1 and CDR2: SGDLS, YYNGEE. The V end lost 4 bases, the J end lost 5 bases, and 30 bases lay between the germline ends. This CDR3 has 19 amino acids. Here the CDR3 reads CASSPGLAATLWWSETQYF. CDR3 coding DNA: TGTGCCAGCAGCCCGGGACTCGCAGCCACTTTATGGTGGTCTGAGACCCAGTACTTC.

The rearrangement joins TRBV6-6 to TRBJ1-2, with D uncertain. Germline CDR1 reads MNHNY; CDR2 reads SVGAGI (reference sequence). The ends were cut back, 4 bases at V and 4 bases at J, with 7 bases in the middle. This CDR3 spans 12 amino acids. As DNA, the CDR3 is TGTGCCAGCAGTTTTGGCAGCTATGGCTACACCTTC. This translates into CASSFGSYGYTF.

The sample holds a few counts of this clone. The CDR3 bases are TGCGCCAGCAGCCCAAGCCGGTCACCCCTCCACTTT. Translation gives CASSPSRSPLHF. The rearrangement uses TRBV4-1 and TRBJ1-6; D gene uncertain. The CDR3 consists of 12 residues. Germline CDR1 MGHRA, CDR2 YSYEKL. The germline V and J ends were trimmed by 4 bases and 10 bases, with 8 bases remaining between them.

CDR3 DNA: TGTGCCAGCAGCTTACTAACAGATACGCAGTATTTT. This codes for CASSLLTDTQYF. The chain recombines TRBV7-9 with TRBJ2-3; D is undetermined. Germline assignment: CDR1 SEHNR and CDR2 FQNEAQ (reference sequence). The CDR3 has 12 amino acids. The V end lost 2 bases, the J end lost 3 bases, and 3 bases lay between the germline ends.

In nucleotides, the CDR3 is TGCGCCAGCAGCCAACCCAGACAGGGCTACGAGCAGTACTTC. Translation gives CASSQPRQGYEQYF. V is TRBV4-1 and J is TRBJ2-5; TRBD1 aligns across 7 bases. The J call may not be correct, given that the DNA end is closer to TRBJ2-7. Germline values: CDR1 MGHRA, CDR2 YSYEKL. The CDR3 extends over 14 amino acids.

The gene calls are TRBV11-3 and TRBJ2-7; 7 bases agree with TRBD1. Germline CDR1 and CDR2: SGHNT and YENEEA. The CDR3 sequence is 15 residues long. V lost 1 base, J lost 0 bases, and 3 bases stayed unmatched. CDR3 sequence reads: CASSLGGQSSYEQYF. CDR3 DNA sequence: TGTGCCAGCAGCTTAGGGGGACAGAGCTCCTACGAGCAGTACTTC.

The rearrangement links TRBV2 to TRBJ2-6; TRBD1 agrees at 10 bases. CDR1 is SNHLY and CDR2 is FYNNEI in the germline V gene. The CDR3 sequence is 19 residues long. Trimming removed 6 bases from V and 0 bases from J; junction bases left unmatched: 11. The CDR3, as DNA: TGTGCCAGCAGGGGAGCCTCCGGGACAGGGGACTCTGGGGCCAACGTCCTGACTTTC. Translated, it gives CASRGASGTGDSGANVLTF.

This chain uses TRBV30 with TRBJ2-2, with 9 bases identical to TRBD1. CDR1 GTSNPN and CDR2 SVGIG come from the germline V gene (reference sequence). There are 15 residues in the CDR3. With 3 bases clipped from V and 2 bases from J, the junction kept 4 bases outside the gene matches. CDR3 protein: CAWRRQGVNTGELFF. The DNA for the CDR3 is TGTGCCTGGAGACGACAGGGGGTTAACACCGGGGAGCTGTTTTTT.

The J gene is TRBJ2-7, the V gene TRBV7-2, with no clear D. Germline CDR1 reads SGHTA; CDR2 reads FQGNSA. This CDR3 is 12 amino acids long. V was cut by 5 bases and J by 3 bases, with 8 bases left in between. The chain's CDR3 is CASSPNGYEQYF. DNA for the CDR3: TGTGCCAGCAGCCCAAACGGCTACGAGCAGTACTTC.

This clone appeared once. This chain links TRBV29-1 with TRBJ1-5; D not certain. The CDR3 loop spans 14 amino acids. V was clipped by 3 bases and J by 0 bases, with 9 bases between them. In germline, CDR1 is SQVTM, CDR2 ANQGSEA. The DNA of the CDR3 is TGCAGCGTTGAGGTAGCAGATAGCAATCAGCCCCAGCATTTT. Encoded protein: CSVEVADSNQPQHF. The full variable domain, rest sourced from reference TRBV29-1 and TRBJ1-5, is SAVISQKPSRDICQRGTSLTIQCQVDSQVTMMFWYRQQPGQSLTLIATANQGSEATYESGFVIDKFPISRPNLTFSTLTVSNMSPEDSSIYLCSVEVADSNQPQHFGDGTRLSIL.

V usage is TRBV10-3 and J usage is TRBJ1-1; D gene ambiguous. The CDR3 contains 15 residues. Trimming left V 4 bases short and J 0 bases short, with 12 bases between. The V gene's germline CDR1 is ENHRY and CDR2 SYGVKD. CDR3 sequence: CAISGETFMNTEAFF. The CDR3 DNA reads as TGTGCCATCAGTGGGGAGACATTCATGAACACTGAAGCTTTCTTT.

This clone was seen a handful of times. The chain recombines TRBV19 with TRBJ2-2, with D tentatively TRBD2 (6 bases). The germline gives CDR1 LNHDA, CDR2 SQIVND (reference sequence). The ends were cut back, 7 bases at V and 7 bases at J, with 19 bases in the middle. The CDR3 covers 15 residues. The CDR3 DNA follows: TGTGCCAGTAAGACGTCCGGGAGTGGCGGCGGGGAGCTGTTTTTT. Translated: CASKTSGSGGGELFF.

The J gene is TRBJ1-5, the V gene TRBV5-4; the match to TRBD1 covers 7 bases. This CDR3 region has 15 residues. V gave up 0 bases and J gave up 4 bases; unmatched junction bases: 4. Germline-derived CDR1 and CDR2 are SGHNT and YYREEE (reference sequence). For the CDR3, the DNA is TGTGCCAGCAGCTTGGCCGGGACAGTTAATCAGCCCCAGCATTTT. It yields the protein CASSLAGTVNQPQHF.

This clone was counted a few times. The J gene is TRBJ2-7, the V gene TRBV19, with D perhaps TRBD1 (6 bases). This CDR3 is built from 15 residues. CDR1 is LNHDA, CDR2 SQIVND, per germline (reference sequence). Trimming stripped 6 bases from V and 0 bases from J, with 15 bases between. The CDR3 nucleotides read TGTGCCAGTAGCCATGACAGGTGGAGCTCCTACGAGCAGTACTTC. Translation gives CASSHDRWSSYEQYF.